These T cell receptor beta chains were read from a single sample in a study of T cells in tumors and immune-related adverse events. Libraries were prepared by immunoSEQ multiplex PCR; TCRdb keeps only in-frame clonotypes and omits some of them. The sample holds 9,900 or so clones, around 93% seen once. Here the sequenced sample was lymph node tissue, taken from a patient treated with anti-PD-1 therapy. These receptors originate from a female donor with metastatic renal cell carcinoma. The CDR3 runs from the conserved cysteine through the conserved F or W. Fields, in order: V gene, J gene, clone size, CDR3 length, CDR3 protein. A clone size is listed for some rows: how often the clone was seen (once, few, many), or a class if it is expanded.

>TRBV18|TRBJ1-1|NA|15
CASSPTPDRATEAFF
>TRBV7-9|TRBJ1-2|NA|14
CASSRTGGESGYTF
>TRBV29-1|TRBJ2-7|NA|12
CSAADGSYEQYF
>TRBV7-2|TRBJ2-7|NA|13
CASSLRGDYEQYF
>TRBV10-3|TRBJ1-2|NA|17
CASTPRDRGTGNYGYTF
>TRBV6-1|TRBJ2-3|NA|15
CASGPDRASTDTQYF
>TRBV6-1|TRBJ1-3|NA|14
CASNWGQVGNTIYF
>TRBV28|TRBJ1-3|NA|13
CATTQGAGNTIYF
>TRBV7-2|TRBJ1-4|NA|13
CASSPNPYEKLFF
>TRBV7-9|TRBJ2-1|NA|16
CASSLSGDRGHNEQFF
>TRBV4-3|TRBJ2-3|once|17
CASSQDAAGTRADTQYF
>TRBV19|TRBJ1-1|NA|12
CASSIIGGRAFF
>TRBV11-3|TRBJ2-3|NA|11
CASSLKDTQYF
>TRBV7-9|TRBJ1-1|NA|13
CASSLAVRSEAFF
>TRBV6-1|TRBJ1-1|NA|13
CASRDIRLGEAFF
>TRBV7-6|TRBJ1-1|NA|14
CASRRQPMNTEAFF
>TRBV15|TRBJ1-1|NA|15
CATSGPGHRNTEAFF
>TRBV19|TRBJ2-7|NA|16
CASSTRRDRQSYEQYF
>TRBV10-3|TRBJ2-7|once|15
CAISAGQINSYEQYF
>TRBV11-2|TRBJ2-3|NA|14
CASSLVGLTDTQYF
>TRBV14|TRBJ2-7|NA|15
CASSPLAGGVYEQYF
>TRBV2|TRBJ2-7|NA|13
CASSATPTYEQYF
>TRBV5-1|TRBJ1-2|NA|12
CASSLGLYGYTF
>TRBV7-9|TRBJ1-1|NA|13
CASSLLGNTEAFF
>TRBV11-3|TRBJ2-3|NA|17
CASSSGERGGVTDTQYF
>TRBV29-1|TRBJ1-1|NA|14
CSVEQGSLNTEAFF
>TRBV7-8|TRBJ2-1|NA|13
CASSSRPYNEQFF
>TRBV7-2|TRBJ2-5|NA|14
CASSSGPRQETQYF
>TRBV2|TRBJ1-6|NA|14
CASSGQTPNSPLHF
>TRBV7-9|TRBJ2-5|NA|16
CASSLRDRGWYETQYF
>TRBV4-2|TRBJ2-1|NA|16
CASSQARRPPYNEQFF
>TRBV11-3|TRBJ1-2|NA|16
CASSAEGRRGNYGYTF
>TRBV11-2|TRBJ2-7|NA|14
CASSLRTSGEEQYF
>TRBV30|TRBJ1-3|NA|11
CAREFGNTIYF
>TRBV11-3|TRBJ1-1|NA|16
CASSLGRGWGATEAFF
>TRBV21-1|TRBJ2-1|NA|21
CASSNGLSGPVSFYLRGEQFF
>TRBV28|TRBJ1-1|NA|14
CASSKQGENTEAFF
>TRBV5-1|TRBJ2-3|NA|14
CASSGGTYTDTQYF
>TRBV10-3|TRBJ2-3|NA|14
CAIATSGGRDTQYF
>TRBV4-2|TRBJ2-5|NA|15
CASSPAGGYQETQYF
>TRBV18|TRBJ2-7|NA|11
CASSHSYEQYF
>TRBV5-1|TRBJ2-1|NA|17
CASSLGILAGEVDEQFF
>TRBV27|TRBJ2-7|NA|17
CASSSIRQGRGGDEQYF
>TRBV11-3|TRBJ2-1|NA|14
CASSLGLQGYEQFF
>TRBV11-2|TRBJ2-2|NA|12
CASSFTTGELFF
>TRBV10-3|TRBJ1-1|NA|14
CAISYRGGNTEAFF
>TRBV19|TRBJ1-2|NA|12
CASSFHRDGYTF
>TRBV18|TRBJ1-1|NA|17
CASSMGGRGLVNTEAFF
>TRBV29-1|TRBJ1-2|NA|13
CSVLEGSNYGYTF
>TRBV11-2|TRBJ1-2|NA|13
CASSSTGSYGYTF
>TRBV10-1|TRBJ1-2|NA|14
CASSPRGADYGYTF
>TRBV6-5|TRBJ1-1|NA|14
CASSKERIRTEAFF
>TRBV7-6|TRBJ2-7|NA|14
CASSRGQGAYEQYF